The 29 T cell receptor beta chains reported below all come from one sample, sequenced in a study of blood T cell repertoires in COVID-19. Here immunoSEQ multiplex PCR was the method, and the copy in TCRdb shows in-frame clones only, minus some. The data show a few hundred thousand clones, around 90% seen once. Sequencing used PBMCs or T cells enriched from blood (not recorded which). These TCRs come from a woman aged 18-29 years with acute COVID-19.

The chain uses TRBV7-9 and TRBJ1-1; D might be TRBD1 (6 bases). V was clipped by 3 bases and J by 4 bases, with 15 bases between them. Germline assignment: CDR1 SEHNR and CDR2 FQNEAQ (reference sequence). The CDR3 spans 15 residues. CDR3 sequence: CASSFLGGAGTEAFF. CDR3 bases: TGTGCCAGCAGCTTTCTCGGGGGGGCAGGCACTGAAGCTTTCTTT.

The J gene is TRBJ2-6, the V gene TRBV6-6, with TRBD2 as a possible D gene (5 bases). Per germline, CDR1 MNHNY and CDR2 SVGAGI (reference sequence). CDR3 length: 16 amino acids. V lost 2 bases and J 1 base, leaving 9 bases between the germline ends. The CDR3 sequence: CASSYEGGSGANVLTF. The CDR3 DNA reads as TGTGCCAGCAGTTACGAGGGTGGTTCTGGGGCCAACGTCCTGACTTTC.

The chain recombines TRBV5-1 with TRBJ2-7; 9 nucleotides align to TRBD2. Per germline, CDR1 SGHRS and CDR2 YFSETQ. V gave up 4 bases and J gave up 2 bases; unmatched junction bases: 4. CDR3 length: 14 residues. CDR3 protein: CASSNPSGTYEQYF. The CDR3 DNA is TGCGCCAGCAGCAACCCTAGCGGGACCTACGAGCAGTACTTC.

V usage is TRBV10-2 and J usage is TRBJ2-1, with 8 positions matching TRBD2. The CDR3 sequence is 17 residues long. Germline V lookup: CDR1 WSHSY, CDR2 SAAADI. The V segment lost 10 bases and the J segment 3 bases; nucleotides outside the gene matches: 17. The CDR3 protein is CATQLGSGKGGYNEQFF. The CDR3 DNA reads as TGCGCCACGCAATTGGGTAGCGGGAAAGGGGGCTACAATGAGCAGTTCTTC.

The chain uses TRBV6-5 and TRBJ2-6; D is unresolved. The CDR3 totals 15 residues. V was pared by 5 bases and J by 1 base, with 9 bases between. CDR1 and CDR2 (germline): MNHEY, SVGAGI. The CDR3 DNA is TGTGCCAGCAGTCCCCTTACATCTGGGGCCAACGTCCTGACTTTC. This codes for CASSPLTSGANVLTF.

J is TRBJ2-5 and V is TRBV5-6, with 9 bases identical to TRBD1. The CDR3 extends over 16 amino acids. Germline CDR1 SGHDT, CDR2 YYEEEE. Unmatched junction bases numbered 9, after V lost 5 bases and J lost 1 base. CDR3 coding DNA: TGTGCCAGCAGAAGAGACAGGGGGTCCAGCCAAGAGACCCAGTACTTC. Its translation: CASRRDRGSSQETQYF.

This rearrangement joins TRBV6-6 to TRBJ1-2; D is possibly TRBD1 (6 bases). The CDR3 runs to 16 residues. The ends were cut back, 4 bases at V and 5 bases at J, with 20 bases in the middle. Germline-derived CDR1 and CDR2 are MNHNY and SVGAGI (reference sequence). The CDR3 protein is CASSLPHDRTLYGYTF. As DNA, the CDR3 is TGTGCCAGCAGTTTACCGCATGACAGGACTCTATATGGCTACACCTTC.

The rearrangement links TRBV3-1 (or the pseudogene TRBV3-2) to TRBJ1-5; possible D gene TRBD1, 6 bases. This CDR3 spans 15 amino acids. V lost 4 bases, J lost 0 bases, and 10 bases lay in between. The germline gives CDR1 LGHDT, CDR2 YNNKEL (reference sequence). The CDR3 DNA sequence: TGTGCCAGCAGCCTTGGGGGCTATAGCAATCAGCCCCAGCATTTT. It specifies CASSLGGYSNQPQHF.

The rearrangement uses TRBV2 and TRBJ1-2, with 7 bases aligning to TRBD1. V was clipped by 6 bases and J by 6 bases; unmatched bases: 16. Looked up from germline, CDR1 is SNHLY and CDR2 is FYNNEI. CDR3 length: 16 residues. This CDR3 reads CASRWGQNPDKNGYTF. CDR3 bases: TGTGCCAGCAGGTGGGGACAGAATCCAGATAAGAATGGCTACACCTTC.

Of note for this clone: Other DNA sequences from this sample encode an identical CDR3 as well. This chain uses TRBV19 with TRBJ1-5, with D maybe TRBD1 (6 bases). CDR3 size: 13 residues. Germline V gene lookup returns CDR1 LNHDA and CDR2 SQIVND (reference sequence). V lost 4 bases and J lost 4, with 8 bases in between. The CDR3 nucleotides read TGTGCCAGTAGTAACCAGGGGAATCAGCCCCAGCATTTT. This gives the protein CASSNQGNQPQHF. Full variable domain (missing parts from reference TRBV19 and TRBJ1-5): DGGITQSPKYLFRKEGQNVTLSCEQNLNHDAMYWYRQDPGQGLRLIYYSQIVNDFQKGDIAEGYSVSREKKESFPLTVTSAQKNPTAFYLCASSNQGNQPQHFGDGTRLSIL.

This chain uses TRBV5-8 with TRBJ2-1; 10 nucleotides agree with TRBD2. The CDR3 length is 15 residues. Germline CDR1 SGHTS, CDR2 YDEGEE. V lost 4 bases, J lost 3 bases, and 4 bases stayed unmatched. In DNA form, the CDR3 reads TGTGCCAGCAGCCCCAGCGGGAGGGTCTACAATGAGCAGTTCTTC. Protein sequence: CASSPSGRVYNEQFF.

The CDR3: CASSSYGGGPGEQYF. The CDR3 region has the DNA TGTGCCAGCAGCTCATATGGGGGAGGGCCCGGCGAGCAGTACTTC. The chain has TRBV13 and TRBJ2-7; 7 positions match TRBD2. V trimming: 4 bases; J trimming: 6 bases; junction bases outside the gene matches: 12. This CDR3 is 15 amino acids long. CDR1 is PRHDT and CDR2 is FYEKMQ in the germline V gene (reference sequence).

The rearrangement joins TRBV5-4 to TRBJ2-5; TRBD1 might be the D (5 bases). The V gene lost 0 bases and the J gene lost 3 bases, with 15 bases spanning the gap. Germline loops: CDR1 SGHNT, CDR2 YYREEE (reference sequence). The CDR3 length is 16 residues. DNA for the CDR3: TGTGCCAGCAGCTTGGGGGGCGGAAATAACGAAGAGACCCAGTACTTC. Protein sequence: CASSLGGGNNEETQYF.

The chain couples TRBV2 to TRBJ2-5, with 10 bases identical to TRBD1. The germline V gene encodes CDR1 SNHLY and CDR2 FYNNEI. This CDR3 is 15 amino acids long. V lost 7 bases to trimming and J lost 5 bases; unmatched junction nucleotides: 10. CDR3 residues: CASTPETGGAETQYF. The CDR3 region has the DNA TGTGCCAGCACCCCGGAGACAGGGGGCGCGGAGACCCAGTACTTC.

Comment on this clone: Within the sample, other DNA sequences also encode this same CDR3. The rearrangement uses TRBV18 and TRBJ2-3; 9 bases are shared with TRBD2. Germline CDR1 KGHSH, CDR2 LQKENI. The J segment lost 4 bases and the V segment lost 1 base, leaving 3 bases of the junction unmatched. CDR3 size: 15 residues. CDR3 in amino acids: CASSPRLAGADTQYF. The CDR3 DNA reads as TGTGCCAGCTCACCACGATTAGCGGGAGCAGATACGCAGTATTTT.

This clone was observed a single time. The chain uses TRBV11-2 and TRBJ2-7, with TRBD1 matching over 7 bases. The junction had 5 bases not matched to a gene; V was cut back by 4 bases and J by 5 bases. The CDR3 length is 13 residues. Germline V gene data show CDR1 as SGHAT and CDR2 as FQNNGV. CDR3 sequence (DNA): TGTGCCAGCAGCTCGAGACAGGGCAACGAGCAGTACTTC. It yields the protein CASSSRQGNEQYF.

In DNA, the CDR3 is TGCGCCAGCAGCTTGGCCACGACTTCCGCGGGAGGGCTTGAGGAGACCCAGTACTTC. Translating it yields CASSLATTSAGGLEETQYF. The rearrangement links TRBV5-1 to TRBJ2-5, with 9 bases matching TRBD2. CDR1 SGHRS and CDR2 YFSETQ come from the germline V gene. This CDR3 region has 19 residues. With 0 bases clipped from V and 5 bases from J, the junction kept 17 bases outside the gene matches.

The V gene is TRBV18, the J gene TRBJ2-7; 10 nucleotides line up with TRBD1. Germline CDR1 is KGHSH and CDR2 is LQKENI. The V and J ends lost 2 bases and 2 bases, in that order; junction bases with no gene match: 9. The CDR3 has 17 residues. The DNA of the CDR3 is TGTGCCAGCTCACCAAAGACTGGGACAGGGGTGGCCTACGAGCAGTACTTC. It yields the protein CASSPKTGTGVAYEQYF.

The chain combines TRBV2 with TRBJ2-1; TRBD1 matches 7 bases. J gave up 7 bases and V 2 bases, and 8 bases lay outside the gene matches. Germline CDR1 and CDR2: SNHLY and FYNNEI. The CDR3 runs 15 residues. CDR3 nucleotide sequence: TGTGCCAGCAGTGAAATGTCAGGGGGTTGGAATGAGCAGTTCTTC. Amino acids: CASSEMSGGWNEQFF.

This chain joins TRBV6-4 and TRBJ2-1, with 7 bases aligning to TRBD2. The CDR3 spans 12 residues. CDR1 and CDR2 from the germline V gene are MRHNA and SNTAGT. Trimming cost V 6 bases and J 5 bases; bases outside gene matches: 1. The CDR3 here is CASRGTNNEQFF. In nucleotides, the CDR3 is TGTGCCAGCAGAGGGACTAACAATGAGCAGTTCTTC.

The CDR3 spells CASSLPSAHNEQFF. DNA for the CDR3: TGTGCCAGCAGTTTACCTAGCGCACACAATGAGCAGTTCTTC. The genes are TRBV28 and TRBJ2-1; tentatively, D is TRBD2 (6 bases). Trimming took 2 bases from V and 5 from J, leaving 10 bases between them. The CDR3 contains 14 residues. Looked up from germline, CDR1 is MDHEN and CDR2 is SYDVKM.

V usage is TRBV27 and J usage is TRBJ1-6, with TRBD1 matching over 10 bases. V gave up 4 bases and J gave up 7 bases; unmatched junction bases: 4. Germline V CDR1 and CDR2: MNHEY, SMNVEV (reference sequence). The CDR3 runs to 15 residues. The CDR3 DNA reads as TGTGCCAGCAGTTACCTGGACAGGGGGAATTCACCCCTCCACTTT. Protein sequence: CASSYLDRGNSPLHF.

J is TRBJ2-4 and V is TRBV15; 8 nucleotides agree with TRBD1. Germline V lookup: CDR1 LNHNV, CDR2 YYDKDF (reference sequence). This CDR3 has 17 amino acids. Unmatched junction bases numbered 6, after V lost 0 bases and J lost 2 bases. In DNA, the CDR3 is TGTGCCACCAGCAGAGATCAGGGGGCGCTAACCAAAAACATTCAGTACTTC. Translation gives CATSRDQGALTKNIQYF.

In this sample, this clone turned up a few times. V gene TRBV19 combines with J gene TRBJ1-2; possible D gene TRBD1, 5 bases. Germline CDR1 reads LNHDA; CDR2 reads SQIVND (reference sequence). Trimming left V 7 bases short and J 4 bases short, with 10 bases between. There are 12 residues in the CDR3. The CDR3 DNA reads as TGTGCCAGTACTACAGGCAGCTATGGCTACACCTTC. Translated, it gives CASTTGSYGYTF.

This clone appeared a single time. V usage is TRBV28 and J usage is TRBJ2-1; 10 bases agree with TRBD1. The CDR3 totals 16 residues. Unmatched junction bases numbered 8, after V lost 5 bases and J lost 4 bases. Germline values: CDR1 MDHEN, CDR2 SYDVKM. CDR3 sequence reads: CASSPPDRGAYNEQFF. CDR3 bases: TGTGCCAGCAGTCCTCCGGACAGGGGGGCTTACAATGAGCAGTTCTTC.

The chain has TRBV6-5 and TRBJ2-2; 7 bases agree with TRBD2. This CDR3 spans 15 amino acids. Germline CDR1 and CDR2: MNHEY and SVGAGI. Trimming at V came to 6 bases and at J to 4 bases, leaving 8 bases not matched to a gene. The CDR3 DNA sequence: TGTGCCAGCAGCGACCTAGGCGGGAGCACCGGGGAGCTGTTTTTT. Translation: CASSDLGGSTGELFF.

The rearrangement joins TRBV3-1 (or the pseudogene TRBV3-2) to TRBJ2-3; TRBD2 aligns across 11 bases. J was trimmed by 5 bases and V by 5 bases; bases with no gene match: 6. CDR1 and CDR2 from the germline V gene are LGHDT and YNNKEL (reference sequence). The CDR3 sequence is 15 residues long. For the CDR3, the DNA is TGTGCCAGCAGCATGCGTCTAGCGGGAGGAGATACGCAGTATTTT. It specifies CASSMRLAGGDTQYF.

The rearrangement uses TRBV19 and TRBJ1-5, with 9 bases fitting TRBD1. CDR3 length: 16 residues. J gave up 3 bases and V 8 bases, and 11 bases lay outside the gene matches. Germline values: CDR1 LNHDA, CDR2 SQIVND (reference sequence). CDR3 sequence reads: CASDPGQGFSNQPQHF. The CDR3 DNA follows: TGTGCCAGTGATCCAGGACAGGGGTTTTCCAATCAGCCCCAGCATTTT. The full variable domain, completed using reference TRBV19 and TRBJ1-5, is DGGITQSPKYLFRKEGQNVTLSCEQNLNHDAMYWYRQDPGQGLRLIYYSQIVNDFQKGDIAEGYSVSREKKESFPLTVTSAQKNPTAFYLCASDPGQGFSNQPQHFGDGTRLSIL.

The sample holds one count of this clone. The rearrangement links TRBV6-5 to TRBJ1-1; no firm D call. The germline V and J ends were trimmed by 0 bases and 6 bases, with 17 bases remaining between them. CDR3 size: 16 residues. Per germline, CDR1 MNHEY and CDR2 SVGAGI. As DNA, the CDR3 is TGTGCCAGCAGTTACTCGTTAAATTTCGGGAGTCCTGAAGCTTTCTTT. Protein: CASSYSLNFGSPEAFF.